These T cell receptor beta chains were read from a single sample in a study of blood T cell repertoires in COVID-19. The method was immunoSEQ multiplex PCR; TCRdb's version includes in-frame clones alone and lacks a portion of them. In the table there are a few hundred thousand clones, around 89% of which are singletons. The material sequenced was PBMCs or T cells enriched from blood (not recorded which). The receptors shown here come from a man between 35 and 55 years old who had recovered from COVID-19. The CDR3 runs from the conserved cysteine through the conserved F or W. D genes are given only for firm matches. Size is stated for part of the rows, as once, few or many counts, or as a class when the clone is expanded.

V gene	J gene	clone size	D gene	CDR3 DNA	CDR3 protein
TRBV11-3	TRBJ1-1	NA	TRBD1	TGTGCCAGCAGCTCGCGTACCGGGACAGCTAACACTGAAGCTTTCTTT	CASSSRTGTANTEAFF
TRBV24-1	TRBJ1-5	NA	TRBD1	TGTGCCACCGCTGGGGGACAGGCCAATCAGCCCCAGCATTTT	CATAGGQANQPQHF
TRBV19	TRBJ2-5	once	TRBD2	TGTGCCAGTAAGCTAGCGGGAGGCCCCTACCAAGAGACCCAGTACTTC	CASKLAGGPYQETQYF
TRBV9	TRBJ1-4	few	NA	TGTGCCAGCAGCGCAGGAGCGGTAAGGGATGAAAAACTGTTTTTT	CASSAGAVRDEKLFF
TRBV6-2/TRBV6-3	TRBJ2-5	NA	TRBD2	TGTGCCAGCAGCTCGGGACTACTCACTAGGGAGACCCAGTACTTC	CASSSGLLTRETQYF
TRBV6-4	TRBJ1-1	NA	NA	TGTGCCCCCCCGGGGAGGGGCGGAAGGGACACTGAAGCTTTCTTT	CAPPGRGGRDTEAFF
TRBV12-5	TRBJ2-7	NA	TRBD1	TGTGCTAGTGCCCTTTACTCATTTTTCACAGGGGGAGGCTACGAGCAGTACTTC	CASALYSFFTGGGYEQYF
TRBV2	TRBJ1-6	NA	NA	TGTGCCAGCAGTGCCGACAGGCTTAATTCACCCCTCCACTTT	CASSADRLNSPLHF
TRBV6-5	TRBJ1-2	NA	NA	TGTGCCAGCAGCCTTACAGGCCCCCATGGCTACACCTTC	CASSLTGPHGYTF
TRBV6-1	TRBJ1-2	NA	NA	TGTGCCAGCAGTGAACCGACAGAGAACTATGGCTACACCTTC	CASSEPTENYGYTF
TRBV9	TRBJ1-1	NA	NA	TGTGCCAGCAGCGTTTCTCGGGACACTCTAGCGGACACTGAAGCTTTCTTT	CASSVSRDTLADTEAFF
TRBV6-1	TRBJ1-6	NA	NA	TGTGCCAGCAGTGAAGCGAAGATCCTGACAGGACGAAAAAATTCACCCCTCCACTTT	CASSEAKILTGRKNSPLHF
TRBV24-1	TRBJ1-5	NA	NA	TGTGCCACCAGTGAGGGACTCAGGAATAGCAATCAGCCCCAGCATTTT	CATSEGLRNSNQPQHF
TRBV6-2/TRBV6-3	TRBJ2-7	once	TRBD2	TGTGCCAGCAGTTACGGTCTTAGCGGGACAATCTCCTACGAGCAGTACTTC	CASSYGLSGTISYEQYF
TRBV7-9	TRBJ1-2	once	TRBD1	TGTGCCAGCAGCTTAGACGGGACAGCTAACTATGGCTACACCTTC	CASSLDGTANYGYTF
TRBV28	TRBJ1-5	NA	NA	TGTGCCAGCAGTTTCCTCGGACCGAGGGGCAATCAGCCCCAGCATTTT	CASSFLGPRGNQPQHF
TRBV7-7	TRBJ2-1	NA	TRBD2	TGTGCCAGCAGCTCAGGACTAGCGGGAGAAGTGGGTGAGCAGTTCTTC	CASSSGLAGEVGEQFF
TRBV23-1	TRBJ2-7	NA	NA	TGCGCCAGCAGTCAATTGATAATAGCGGTAGCCTCCTACGAGCAGTACTTC	CASSQLIIAVASYEQYF
TRBV9	TRBJ1-2	NA	NA	TGTGCCAGCAGCGTATTGGGTGGCGGCTATGGCTACACCTTC	CASSVLGGGYGYTF
TRBV18	TRBJ2-7	once	NA	TGTGCCAGCTTAGCTTCTGGTAGCTCCTACGAGCAGTACTTC	CASLASGSSYEQYF
TRBV18	TRBJ2-3	NA	TRBD2	TGTGCCAGCTCACCTGGGACTAGCGGGGGGACAGATACGCAGTATTTT	CASSPGTSGGTDTQYF
TRBV30	TRBJ1-6	NA	NA	TGTGCCTGGAGCGAAGGGCTCCAGGGTAGAAATTCACCCCTCCACTTT	CAWSEGLQGRNSPLHF
TRBV20-1	TRBJ2-1	NA	TRBD1	TGCAGTGCTCGGACAGGGCGACAGTTCTTC	CSARTGRQFF
TRBV7-9	TRBJ2-3	NA	TRBD1	TGTGCCAGCAGCTTAGTGCAGGGGGAAGATACGCAGTATTTT	CASSLVQGEDTQYF
TRBV18	TRBJ1-1	NA	NA	TGTGCCAGCTCATCCCCGACAGAGGTGAACACTGAAGCTTTCTTT	CASSSPTEVNTEAFF
TRBV7-2	TRBJ1-1	NA	NA	TGTGCCAGCAGCTCAGTCCCAGAGAACACTGAAGCTTTCTTT	CASSSVPENTEAFF
TRBV11-3	TRBJ2-7	NA	TRBD1	TGTGCCAGCAGCTCGACAGGGATGGGCTACGAGCAGTACTTC	CASSSTGMGYEQYF
TRBV28	TRBJ1-6	NA	TRBD1	TGTGCCAGCACCCCAAGGACAGGATGGTCACCCCTCCACTTT	CASTPRTGWSPLHF
TRBV30	TRBJ2-5	NA	NA	TGTGCCTGGAGTCGTGAGACCCAGTACTTC	CAWSRETQYF
TRBV6-2/TRBV6-3	TRBJ1-1	NA	NA	TGTGCCAGCAGTTGGGACAATTGGGGCACTGAAGCTTTCTTT	CASSWDNWGTEAFF
TRBV11-3	TRBJ1-2	NA	TRBD1	TGTGCCAGCAGCTTAGCGGACAGGGGATCCACCTTC	CASSLADRGSTF
TRBV27	TRBJ2-5	once	NA	TGTGCCAGCAGCGCAGCGGAGACCCAGTACTTC	CASSAAETQYF
TRBV5-6	TRBJ1-4	NA	NA	TGTGCCAGCAGCCCCGGGCCCAACCAGGGGGAAAAACTGTTTTTT	CASSPGPNQGEKLFF
TRBV4-1	TRBJ1-1	NA	TRBD1	TGCGCCAGCAGCCATTCAGACAGGGGGAACACTGAAGCTTTCTTT	CASSHSDRGNTEAFF
TRBV7-3	TRBJ2-3	NA	TRBD2	TGTGCCAGCAGCCGGGAGGGCCTCACAGATACGCAGTATTTT	CASSREGLTDTQYF
TRBV7-9	TRBJ1-2	NA	TRBD1	TGTGCCAGCACCCTCGACAGGGATAGGGGCTATGGCTACACCTTC	CASTLDRDRGYGYTF
TRBV6-6	TRBJ1-6	NA	TRBD1	TGTGCCAGCAGCCGATCCGGGACAGGTCGATCACCCCTCCACTTT	CASSRSGTGRSPLHF
TRBV24-1	TRBJ1-1	NA	NA	TGTGCCACCAGTGCGGCAGGGTTCACTGAAGCTTTCTTT	CATSAAGFTEAFF
TRBV10-3	TRBJ1-1	NA	NA	TGTGCCATCAGTGAGTTGGCGGGCATGAACACTGAAGCTTTCTTT	CAISELAGMNTEAFF
TRBV9	TRBJ1-6	NA	TRBD1	TGTGCCAGCAGCGCTCCGGGACAGGGGTTATCACCCCTCCACTTT	CASSAPGQGLSPLHF
TRBV14	TRBJ2-2	few	NA	TGTGCCAGCAGCCAAGACCTGAACACCGGGGAGCTGTTTTTT	CASSQDLNTGELFF
TRBV6-6	TRBJ1-3	NA	TRBD1	TGTGCCAGCGGACAGGGATCTGGAAACACCATATATTTT	CASGQGSGNTIYF
TRBV27	TRBJ2-7	NA	NA	TGTGCCAGCAGTTTAAGCGGACAGTCGATCTCCTACGAGCAGTACTTC	CASSLSGQSISYEQYF
TRBV27	TRBJ1-5	once	NA	TGTGCCAGCAGTTCTCAAATACAGGGTTACAATCAGCCCCAGCATTTT	CASSSQIQGYNQPQHF
TRBV5-6	TRBJ1-4	NA	NA	TGTGCCAGCAGCTTTATAAGGGGCCATTCTAATGAAAAACTGTTTTTT	CASSFIRGHSNEKLFF
TRBV19	TRBJ2-3	NA	TRBD2	TGTGCCAGTAGTACAACTAGCGGGAGCACAGATACGCAGTATTTT	CASSTTSGSTDTQYF
TRBV3-1/TRBV3-2	TRBJ1-6	NA	NA	TGTGCCAGCAGCCTAGCCTGGGATAATTCACCCCTCCACTTT	CASSLAWDNSPLHF
TRBV7-9	TRBJ2-6	few	NA	TGTGCCAGCAGCCCCCCTTTATGGGACATGACTTTC	CASSPPLWDMTF
TRBV6-1	TRBJ1-4	NA	NA	TGTGCCAGCAGTGATCCTGGGCCTAATGAAAAACTGTTTTTT	CASSDPGPNEKLFF
TRBV28	TRBJ2-7	many	TRBD2	TGTGCCAGCAGTCCCAGCCGGGACTATCCCTACGAGCAGTACTTC	CASSPSRDYPYEQYF
TRBV2	TRBJ1-5	NA	TRBD1	TGTGCCAGCAGTGACCCGGGACAGGGCCTTCAGCCCCAGCATTTT	CASSDPGQGLQPQHF
TRBV6-1	TRBJ1-2	NA	NA	TGTGCCAGCAGTGAAGCCCCCGGGATTCGGAGTGGCTACACCTTC	CASSEAPGIRSGYTF
TRBV5-8	TRBJ1-2	NA	NA	TGTGCCAGCAGACAGGGACGGAACTATGGCTACACCTTC	CASRQGRNYGYTF